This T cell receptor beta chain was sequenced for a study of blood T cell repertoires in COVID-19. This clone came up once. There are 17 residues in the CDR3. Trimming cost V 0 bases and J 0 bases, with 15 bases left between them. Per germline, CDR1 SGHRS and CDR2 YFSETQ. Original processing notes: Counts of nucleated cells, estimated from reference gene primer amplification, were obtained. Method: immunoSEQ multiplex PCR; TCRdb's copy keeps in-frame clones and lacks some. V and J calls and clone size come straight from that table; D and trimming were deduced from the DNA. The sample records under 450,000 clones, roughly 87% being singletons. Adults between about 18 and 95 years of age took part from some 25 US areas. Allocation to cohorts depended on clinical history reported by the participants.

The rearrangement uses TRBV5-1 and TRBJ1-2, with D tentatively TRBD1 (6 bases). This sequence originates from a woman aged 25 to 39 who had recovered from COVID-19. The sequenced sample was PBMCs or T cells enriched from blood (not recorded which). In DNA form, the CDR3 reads TGCGCCAGCAGCTTGGATGGACAGCCAAATTCTAACTATGGCTACACCTTC. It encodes CASSLDGQPNSNYGYTF.